This TCR beta chain was recorded in a study of T cell responses to AZD1222 COVID-19 vaccine. Notes on the study in general: Epitopes outside B.1.351 and B.1.1.7 mutated regions reportedly drew nearly half of spike TCRs. Baseline testing showed seropositivity in only a handful of AZD1222 recipients.

Method: immunoSEQ multiplex PCR; TCRdb's copy keeps in-frame clones and lacks some. Among over 150,000 clones listed, 90% were seen once. This CDR3 spans 15 amino acids. Germline CDR1 is SGHTA and CDR2 is FQGNSA. Trimming removed 1 base at V and 12 bases at J, with 19 bases between. About this clone: Its specificity is not known.

The V gene is TRBV7-2, the J gene TRBJ1-5; D might be TRBD1 (5 bases). The source was peripheral blood, collected on day 0 of AZD1222 vaccination. The source of this sequence is an adult in good health. CDR3 in amino acids: CASSLGAGTAELQHF. The CDR3 DNA reads TGTGCCAGCAGCTTAGGTGCCGGGACGGCAGAGCTCCAGCATTTT.